The 30 T cell receptor beta chains below all came from one sample that was sequenced in a study of PD-L1 blockade in urothelial cancer. Profiling relied on immunoSEQ multiplex PCR, and the TCRdb table lists in-frame clones only, not all of them. The data show 30,000 to 45,000 clones, around 83% seen once. The sample consisted of PBMCs, taken around atezolizumab (anti-PD-L1) treatment. These receptors all stem from a man aged 55 to 70 with urothelial cancer.

The chain uses TRBV15 and TRBJ2-3; D may be TRBD1 (5 bases). The CDR3 is 14 residues long. Germline V gene lookup returns CDR1 LNHNV and CDR2 YYDKDF (reference sequence). V was shortened by 4 bases and J by 10 bases, with 18 bases between the two germline ends. The CDR3 nucleotides read TGTGCCACCAGCACCCTGCGTCAGGGTACGGCGCAGTATTTT. Its translation: CATSTLRQGTAQYF.

This chain joins TRBV27 and TRBJ2-3; D perhaps matches TRBD2 (6 bases). The CDR3 runs to 14 residues. V lost 6 bases and J lost 2, with 12 bases in between. CDR1 is MNHEY, CDR2 SMNVEV, per germline (reference sequence). CDR3 in DNA: TGTGCCAGCAGGCGGGGAGAACACACAGATACGCAGTATTTT. Encoded protein: CASRRGEHTDTQYF.

This clone was seen a handful of times. V usage is TRBV11-2 and J usage is TRBJ1-3; D uncertain. The CDR3 is 14 amino acids. Germline CDR1 SGHAT, CDR2 FQNNGV. Trimming took off 5 bases at V and 4 bases at J, with 12 bases between the two ends. CDR3 amino acids: CASSPAVGGNTIYF. The DNA of the CDR3 is TGTGCCAGCAGCCCAGCGGTAGGAGGAAACACCATATATTTT.

Points on this clone: At one boundary the junction diverges from the germline segment, which might be a read error. The genes are TRBV6-1 and TRBJ2-7; D is perhaps TRBD2 (5 bases). In germline, CDR1 is MNHNS, CDR2 SASEGT. The CDR3 loop spans 14 amino acids. The CDR3 spells CANSEVKGSDEQYF. The CDR3 DNA is TGTGCCAACAGTGAAGTAAAGGGTAGCGACGAGCAGTACTTC.

V usage is TRBV27 and J usage is TRBJ2-3; 9 bases agree with TRBD2. This CDR3 is built from 15 residues. Germline CDR1 MNHEY, CDR2 SMNVEV (reference sequence). With 2 bases clipped from V and 2 bases from J, the junction kept 2 bases outside the gene matches. In DNA, the CDR3 is TGTGCCAGCAGTTTACTAGCGGGGTACACAGATACGCAGTATTTT. The encoded protein is CASSLLAGYTDTQYF.

The V gene is TRBV11-1, the J gene TRBJ2-1, with TRBD1 matching 8 bases. V lost 5 bases to trimming and J lost 3 bases; unmatched junction nucleotides: 6. CDR1 is SGHAT and CDR2 is FQDESV in the germline V gene (reference sequence). This CDR3 spans 15 amino acids. The CDR3 nucleotides are TGTGCCAGCAGCCCCCGGGACAGGAGCTACAATGAGCAGTTCTTC. Amino acid sequence: CASSPRDRSYNEQFF.

The genes are TRBV5-4 and TRBJ2-7, with 7 bases that match TRBD2. Germline V CDR1 and CDR2: SGHNT, YYREEE (reference sequence). This CDR3 is built from 14 residues. The V gene end was trimmed by 2 bases and the J gene end by 0 bases; junction bases not matched to a gene: 2. CDR3 sequence (DNA): TGTGCCAGCAGCTTTGGGACTAACTCCTACGAGCAGTACTTC. It translates to CASSFGTNSYEQYF.

The chain links TRBV7-8 to TRBJ2-3, with 10 bases identical to TRBD2. V shed 5 bases, J shed 3 bases, and the junction held 23 bases outside the gene matches. Germline V lookup: CDR1 SGHVS, CDR2 FQNEAQ. The CDR3 has 21 residues. This chain's CDR3 is CASSPSRTSGRYSTDTDTQYF. DNA for the CDR3: TGTGCCAGCAGCCCAAGTAGGACTAGCGGACGATATAGCACCGATACAGATACGCAGTATTTT.

This clone was observed once. The chain joins TRBV11-2 to TRBJ2-7, with D tentatively TRBD1 (8 bases). V lost 4 bases, J lost 2 bases, and 12 bases lay in between. Germline assignment: CDR1 SGHAT and CDR2 FQNNGV. CDR3 length: 14 residues. CDR3 in DNA: TGTGCCAGCAGCTCCACAGGGGGGGCCTACGAGCAGTACTTC. It is translated as CASSSTGGAYEQYF.

The genes are TRBV28 and TRBJ2-6, with 8 nucleotides matching TRBD1. This CDR3 comprises 21 residues. The ends lost 4 bases at V and 0 bases at J; junction bases unmatched: 17. The germline V gene encodes CDR1 MDHEN and CDR2 SYDVKM. Written as DNA, the CDR3 is TGTGCCAGCAGTTCCGTGTGGACAGGGATGTTATTCACCTCTGGGGCCAACGTCCTGACTTTC. It encodes CASSSVWTGMLFTSGANVLTF.

The DNA of the CDR3 is TGTGCCAGCAGCGGTGGGACTAGCGGGGGGTACAATGAGCAGTTCTTC. Protein product: CASSGGTSGGYNEQFF. The gene calls are TRBV9 and TRBJ2-1; the match to TRBD2 covers 15 bases. The CDR3 totals 16 residues. V lost 3 bases to trimming and J lost 4 bases; unmatched junction nucleotides: 2. Germline CDR1 reads SGDLS; CDR2 reads YYNGEE.

V gene TRBV5-4 combines with J gene TRBJ2-1, with TRBD2 matching 7 bases. J gave up 0 bases and V 4 bases, and 7 bases lay outside the gene matches. The CDR3 has 16 amino acids. The germline gives CDR1 SGHNT, CDR2 YYREEE (reference sequence). CDR3 amino acids: CASSPPSGSSYNEQFF. CDR3 coding DNA: TGTGCCAGCAGCCCGCCTAGCGGAAGCTCCTACAATGAGCAGTTCTTC.

The chain links TRBV4-3 to TRBJ2-5, with 10 bases identical to TRBD1. Unmatched junction bases numbered 12, after V lost 1 base and J lost 4 bases. The CDR3 is 18 residues long. Germline V CDR1 and CDR2: LGHNA, YSLEER. The CDR3 DNA is TGCGCCAGCAGCCAAGGGGTGGCCCCGGGACAGGGGTTAGAGACCCAGTACTTC. It codes for CASSQGVAPGQGLETQYF.

This chain joins TRBV2 and TRBJ1-1; 7 positions match TRBD1. CDR3 length equals 13 residues. In germline, CDR1 is SNHLY, CDR2 FYNNEI. V trimming: 4 bases; J trimming: 3 bases; junction bases outside the gene matches: 2. This CDR3 is CASSGDRDTEAFF. DNA for the CDR3: TGTGCCAGCAGTGGAGACAGGGACACTGAAGCTTTCTTT. Full variable domain (missing parts from reference TRBV2 and TRBJ1-1): EPEVTQTPSHQVTQMGQEVILRCVPISNHLYFYWYRQILGQKVEFLVSFYNNEISEKSEIFDDQFSVERPDGSNFTLKIRSTKLEDSAMYFCASSGDRDTEAFFGQGTRLTVV.

The genes are TRBV30 and TRBJ2-7, with D possibly matching TRBD1 (5 bases). In germline, CDR1 is GTSNPN, CDR2 SVGIG (reference sequence). V lost 6 bases and J lost 5, with 11 bases in between. The CDR3 consists of 11 residues. CDR3 nucleotide sequence: TGTGCCTGCCAGGGTCGGAACGAGCAGTACTTC. This codes for CACQGRNEQYF.

In DNA form, the CDR3 reads TGTGCCAGCAGGCTAGCGGAGTCGACCCTGTCCTACAATGAGCAGTTCTTC. Translated: CASRLAESTLSYNEQFF. The V and J genes are TRBV2 and TRBJ2-1; TRBD2 matches at 7 bases. J lost 1 base, V lost 6 bases, and 12 bases had no gene match. This CDR3 is built from 17 residues. The germline CDR1 and CDR2 sequences are SNHLY and FYNNEI.

The chain recombines TRBV28 with TRBJ2-4; 11 nucleotides match TRBD1. The CDR3 loop spans 17 amino acids. The V gene end was trimmed by 9 bases and the J gene end by 7 bases; junction bases not matched to a gene: 17. Germline V gene data show CDR1 as MDHEN and CDR2 as SYDVKM. In DNA, the CDR3 is TGTGCCAGTAACCTGGGGGACAGGGGGTATAAGGGGAACATTCAGTACTTC. Its translation is CASNLGDRGYKGNIQYF.

The chain couples TRBV4-1 to TRBJ2-1; 10 bases line up with TRBD2. Germline V gene sequence: CDR1 MGHRA, CDR2 YSYEKL. The J segment lost 10 bases and the V segment lost 0 bases, leaving 9 bases of the junction unmatched. The CDR3 has 16 residues. This chain's CDR3 is CASSQDQAGGPVEQFF. The DNA for the CDR3 is TGCGCCAGCAGCCAAGATCAAGCGGGAGGGCCGGTCGAGCAGTTCTTC.

The V call is TRBV5-1, the J call TRBJ2-2; 9 bases fit TRBD1. This CDR3 has 16 residues. V gave up 0 bases and J gave up 7 bases; unmatched junction bases: 7. Germline-derived CDR1 and CDR2 are SGHRS and YFSETQ. CDR3 loop: CASSLGDRVVGGELFF. CDR3 coding DNA: TGCGCCAGCAGCTTGGGGGACAGGGTAGTCGGCGGGGAGCTGTTTTTT.

The chain joins TRBV30 to TRBJ2-3, with 8 positions matching TRBD2. CDR1 is GTSNPN and CDR2 is SVGIG in the germline V gene (reference sequence). CDR3 length: 12 residues. Trimming removed 0 bases from V and 15 bases from J; junction bases left unmatched: 8. The CDR3 sequence: CAWSVPGRAQYF. CDR3 nucleotides: TGTGCCTGGAGTGTACCCGGGAGGGCCCAATATTTT.

The V call is TRBV6-6, the J call TRBJ1-5; 7 positions match TRBD1. The CDR3 has 13 residues. Per the germline V gene, CDR1 is MNHNY and CDR2 is SVGAGI (reference sequence). The trim removed 7 bases at V and 7 bases at J, leaving 7 bases unmatched. The CDR3, as DNA: TGTGCCAGCAAGCAGGGGGTGGGCCAGCCCCAGCATTTT. Translated: CASKQGVGQPQHF.

The chain is built from TRBV7-2 and TRBJ1-1, with D unclear. Germline CDR1 is SGHTA and CDR2 is FQGNSA. The ends were cut back, 5 bases at V and 4 bases at J, with 11 bases in the middle. CDR3 length equals 13 residues. CDR3 residues: CASSPGRRTEAFF. CDR3 nucleotides: TGTGCCAGCAGCCCGGGTCGTCGCACTGAAGCTTTCTTT.

The rearrangement uses TRBV7-2 and TRBJ1-1; 7 nucleotides align to TRBD1. CDR1 and CDR2 (germline): SGHTA, FQGNSA. The trim removed 2 bases at V and 1 base at J, leaving 7 bases unmatched. The CDR3 runs 16 residues. CDR3 sequence (DNA): TGTGCCAGCAGCTTAAAAGGTGGGGACAGGAACACTGAAGCTTTCTTT. As protein: CASSLKGGDRNTEAFF.

V usage is TRBV28 and J usage is TRBJ2-2; 7 bases are shared with TRBD2. The length of the CDR3 is 15 residues. Germline V CDR1 and CDR2: MDHEN, SYDVKM. V lost 7 bases, J lost 6 bases, and 11 bases stayed unmatched. CDR3 in amino acids: CASTDGGGRPGELFF. CDR3 DNA: TGTGCCAGCACCGATGGGGGGGGAAGGCCCGGGGAGCTGTTTTTT.

V and J are TRBV5-1 and TRBJ1-3; the D gene is possibly TRBD1 (6 bases). Germline values: CDR1 SGHRS, CDR2 YFSETQ. Trimming cost V 0 bases and J 2 bases, with 21 bases left between them. The CDR3 extends over 19 amino acids. The CDR3 here is CASSLGDNGLWYAGNTIYF. CDR3 nucleotides: TGCGCCAGCAGCTTGGGGGACAACGGCCTCTGGTATGCTGGAAACACCATATATTTT.

This chain joins TRBV28 and TRBJ2-2; the match to TRBD2 covers 8 bases. The V gene's germline CDR1 is MDHEN and CDR2 SYDVKM. This CDR3 is built from 14 residues. V dropped 4 bases and J dropped 5; count of bases not matched to a gene: 3. The CDR3 nucleotides are TGTGCCAGCAGTTATGGGACTAGGACCGGGGAGCTGTTTTTT. As protein: CASSYGTRTGELFF.

V gene TRBV5-4 combines with J gene TRBJ2-5; tentative D call: TRBD1 (6 bases). CDR3 length: 15 residues. Germline lookup yields CDR1 SGHNT and CDR2 YYREEE (reference sequence). V lost 4 bases and J 1 base, leaving 14 bases between the germline ends. The CDR3 spells CASSPRTVSQETQYF. Written as DNA, the CDR3 is TGTGCCAGCAGCCCTAGGACAGTGTCCCAAGAGACCCAGTACTTC. Supplemented by reference TRBV5-4 and TRBJ2-5, the full variable domain reads ETGVTQSPTHLIKTRGQQVTLRCSSQSGHNTVSWYQQALGQGPQFIFQYYREEENGRGNFPPRFSGLQFPNYSSELNVNALELDDSALYLCASSPRTVSQETQYFGPGTRLLVL.

This clone was observed a single time. This sequence joins TRBV7-2 and TRBJ2-7; 7 positions agree with TRBD2. Germline values: CDR1 SGHTA, CDR2 FQGNSA. Trimming took 8 bases from V and 7 from J; bases not matched to a gene: 17. CDR3 length: 15 amino acids. As DNA, the CDR3 is TGTGCCAGCCGATCTAGCGGTGGAGGTTGGGAAGAGCAGTACTTC. Residues: CASRSSGGGWEEQYF.

J is TRBJ1-1 and V is TRBV28, with a possible D match to TRBD1 (5 bases). Germline CDR1 MDHEN, CDR2 SYDVKM. The CDR3 runs to 12 residues. V dropped 3 bases and J dropped 5 bases, with 7 bases sitting between them. CDR3: CASSLGPTEAFF. CDR3 nucleotides: TGTGCCAGCAGTTTGGGGCCGACTGAAGCTTTCTTT.

The V and J genes are TRBV19 and TRBJ1-2, with TRBD1 identical over 9 bases. CDR1 and CDR2 (germline): LNHDA, SQIVND (reference sequence). The CDR3 consists of 15 residues. V lost 4 bases and J lost 5; bases outside the gene matches: 8. CDR3 protein: CASSTAGTGYYGYTF. The CDR3 DNA reads as TGTGCCAGTAGTACAGCCGGGACAGGGTATTATGGCTACACCTTC.